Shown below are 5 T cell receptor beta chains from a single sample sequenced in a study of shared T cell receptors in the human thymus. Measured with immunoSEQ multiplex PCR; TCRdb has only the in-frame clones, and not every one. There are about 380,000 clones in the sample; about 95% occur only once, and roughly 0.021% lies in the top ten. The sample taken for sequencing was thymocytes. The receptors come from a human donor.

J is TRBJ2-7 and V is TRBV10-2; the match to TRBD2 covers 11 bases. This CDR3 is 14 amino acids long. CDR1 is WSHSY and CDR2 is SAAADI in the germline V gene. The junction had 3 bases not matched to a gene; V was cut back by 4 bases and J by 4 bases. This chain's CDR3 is CASSGSSGRYEQYF. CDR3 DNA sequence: TGCGCCAGCAGTGGGTCTAGCGGGAGGTACGAGCAGTACTTC.

CDR3 coding DNA: TGTGCCAGTAGTTTTACCGGGACTAGCGGGGGAGGACGGTTCTTC. Amino acids: CASSFTGTSGGGRFF. The rearrangement links TRBV19 to TRBJ2-1; 14 bases line up with TRBD2. This CDR3 is 15 amino acids long. The trim removed 5 bases at V and 15 bases at J, leaving 12 bases unmatched. The germline CDR1 and CDR2 sequences are LNHDA and SQIVND (reference sequence).

CDR3 residues: CASSQQGSNQETQYF. CDR3 coding DNA: TGTGCCAGCAGTCAACAGGGATCGAACCAAGAGACCCAGTACTTC. The rearrangement joins TRBV28 to TRBJ2-5, with a tentative D call TRBD1 (6 bases). Germline CDR1 reads MDHEN; CDR2 reads SYDVKM. The CDR3 length is 15 residues. Trimming pared 5 bases from V and 0 bases from J, leaving 13 bases between. Based on the CDR3 plus reference TRBV28 and TRBJ2-5, the full variable domain is DVKVTQSSRYLVKRTGEKVFLECVQDMDHENMFWYRQDPGLGLRLIYFSYDVKMKEKGDIPEGYSVSREKKERFSLILESASTNQTSMYLCASSQQGSNQETQYFGPGTRLLVL.

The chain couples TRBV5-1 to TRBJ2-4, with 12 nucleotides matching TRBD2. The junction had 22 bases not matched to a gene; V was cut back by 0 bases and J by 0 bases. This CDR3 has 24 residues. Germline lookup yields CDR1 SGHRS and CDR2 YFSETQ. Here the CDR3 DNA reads TGCGCCAGCAGCTTGGCCGTGGAGGGGGCTTCGGGACTAGCGGGTTCACTAGCCAAAAACATTCAGTACTTC. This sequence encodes CASSLAVEGASGLAGSLAKNIQYF.

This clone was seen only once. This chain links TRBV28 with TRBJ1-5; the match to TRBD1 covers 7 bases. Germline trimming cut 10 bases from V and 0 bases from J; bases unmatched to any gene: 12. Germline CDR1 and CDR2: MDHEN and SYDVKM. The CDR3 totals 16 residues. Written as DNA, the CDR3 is TGTGCCACCTACCGCGGACAGGACTATAGCAATCAGCCCCAGCATTTT. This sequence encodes CATYRGQDYSNQPQHF.